In its sample, the clone carrying this T cell receptor beta chain was seen a few times. The antigen is not known. The data originate from a study of CD8+ T cells in alopecia areata. Study observations and caveats: Higher clonality and more expanded CD8+ clones appeared in lesional than normal scalp. Compared with mice, patients displayed less clear TCR sharing, possibly for HLA-related reasons. Normal-skin resident alphabeta T cells also appear among scalp sample sequences.

cDNA reverse transcribed from extracted RNA served as the sequencing template. Sequencing used immunoSEQ multiplex PCR; TCRdb keeps in-frame clones, though not all of them. Here the sample spans roughly 150,000 clones, around 57% being singletons. Separation by sorting yielded CD4+ and CD8+ T cells from PBMCs. Germline lookup yields CDR1 MDHEN and CDR2 SYDVKM. V shed 8 bases and J shed 4 bases, with 15 bases lying between them. This CDR3 is built from 13 residues. This chain joins TRBV28 and TRBJ2-7, with D perhaps given as TRBD1 or TRBD2 (5 bases each). This clonotype was sampled from a human donor in good health. Sequencing was carried out using CD4+ T cells sorted from blood. CDR3 sequence reads: CASRTSGTYEQYF. Here the CDR3 DNA reads TGTGCCAGCCGCACCTCTGGGACGTACGAGCAGTACTTC. The variable domain in full, completed from reference TRBV28 and TRBJ2-7, reads DVKVTQSSRYLVKRTGEKVFLECVQDMDHENMFWYRQDPGLGLRLIYFSYDVKMKEKGDIPEGYSVSREKKERFSLILESASTNQTSMYLCASRTSGTYEQYFGPGTRLTVT.